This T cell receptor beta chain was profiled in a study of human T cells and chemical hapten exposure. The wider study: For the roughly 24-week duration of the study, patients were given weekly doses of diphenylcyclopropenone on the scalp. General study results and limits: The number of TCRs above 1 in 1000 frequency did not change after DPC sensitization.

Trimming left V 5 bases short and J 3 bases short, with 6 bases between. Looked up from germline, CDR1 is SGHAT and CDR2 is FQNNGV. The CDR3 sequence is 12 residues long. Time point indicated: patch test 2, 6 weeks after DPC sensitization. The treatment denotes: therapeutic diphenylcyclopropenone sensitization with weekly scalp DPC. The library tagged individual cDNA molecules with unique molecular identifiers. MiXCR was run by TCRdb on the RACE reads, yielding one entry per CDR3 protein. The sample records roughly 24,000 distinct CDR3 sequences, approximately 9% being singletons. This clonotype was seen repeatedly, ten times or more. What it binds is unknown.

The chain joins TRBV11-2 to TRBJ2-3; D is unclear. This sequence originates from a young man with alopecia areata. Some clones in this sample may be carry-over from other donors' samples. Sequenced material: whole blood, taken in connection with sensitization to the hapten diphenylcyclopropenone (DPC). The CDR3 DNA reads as TGTGCCAGCAGCCCAATAACAGATACGCAGTATTTT. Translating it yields CASSPITDTQYF.